This passage covers 25 T cell receptor beta chains from one sample sequenced in a study of blood T cell repertoires in COVID-19 (TCRdb year 2020). To prepare the library, the immunoSEQ multiplex PCR assay was applied. TCRdb carries this immuneACCESS record with in-frame sequences only. Its versions omit some clonotypes, under half of them owing to an unresolved V gene in the studies checked, with the rest unexplained. The sample table shows over 150,000 clones, and approximately 91% are seen once. The leading ten clones occupy roughly 4.5% of the sample. The sequencing input was peripheral blood. These receptors originate from a man younger than 35 with COVID-19, enrolled during active disease.

The rearrangement joins TRBV7-9 to TRBJ2-5; the match to TRBD2 covers 11 bases. This CDR3 has 18 residues. The germline V gene encodes CDR1 SEHNR and CDR2 FQNEAQ (reference sequence). The V gene end was trimmed by 2 bases and the J gene end by 4 bases; junction bases not matched to a gene: 12. CDR3 in amino acids: CASSLFSLAGGEGETQYF. The CDR3 DNA follows: TGTGCCAGCAGCTTATTCTCCCTAGCGGGAGGTGAGGGAGAGACCCAGTACTTC.

V usage is TRBV6-6 and J usage is TRBJ2-7; the D gene is possibly TRBD1 (5 bases). Per germline, CDR1 MNHNY and CDR2 SVGAGI (reference sequence). The CDR3 has 15 residues. Trimming stripped 2 bases from V and 2 bases from J, with 13 bases between. CDR3 coding DNA: TGTGCCAGCAGTTACCCGACAGCAGCGACCTACGAGCAGTACTTC. Translation gives CASSYPTAATYEQYF.

V is TRBV5-6 and J is TRBJ2-7, with D perhaps TRBD1 (5 bases). V lost 5 bases, J lost 7 bases, and 13 bases lay in between. Per germline, CDR1 SGHDT and CDR2 YYEEEE. This CDR3 is 12 amino acids long. The CDR3 DNA sequence: TGTGCCAGCAGGAAGGGGTCCGGAGAGCAGTACTTC. Its translation is CASRKGSGEQYF. Filled out from reference TRBV5-6 and TRBJ2-7, the complete variable domain reads DAGVTQSPTHLIKTRGQQVTLRCSPKSGHDTVSWYQQALGQGPQFIFQYYEEEERQRGNFPDRFSGHQFPNYSSELNVNALLLGDSALYLCASRKGSGEQYFGPGTRLTVT.

The count of this clone is one. The CDR3: CASSQVVSDHYNEQFF. DNA for the CDR3: TGCGCCAGCAGCCAAGTGGTTAGCGACCACTACAATGAGCAGTTCTTC. The V and J genes are TRBV4-3 and TRBJ2-1, with D tentatively TRBD2 (5 bases). This CDR3 spans 16 amino acids. The germline V gene encodes CDR1 LGHNA and CDR2 YSLEER. Trimming took off 1 base at V and 3 bases at J, with 13 bases between the two ends.

V is TRBV7-2 and J is TRBJ2-1; a possible D gene is TRBD1 (6 bases). V lost 7 bases, J lost 2 bases, and 15 bases lay in between. The CDR3 has 15 residues. CDR1 and CDR2 from the germline V gene are SGHTA and FQGNSA. CDR3 DNA: TGTGCCAGCATCGATACGGGGACACCCTACAATGAGCAGTTCTTC. Translated, it gives CASIDTGTPYNEQFF.

The V call is TRBV9, the J call TRBJ1-1, with D perhaps TRBD1 (6 bases). Germline CDR1 is SGDLS and CDR2 is YYNGEE. The CDR3 sequence is 15 residues long. V was trimmed by 0 bases and J by 2 bases, leaving 11 bases between them. As DNA, the CDR3 is TGTGCCAGCAGCGTAGCCGGGACACTAAACACTGAAGCTTTCTTT. Amino acid sequence: CASSVAGTLNTEAFF.

The chain links TRBV13 to TRBJ2-7, with 7 bases lining up with TRBD2. The CDR3 consists of 15 residues. Germline V gene data show CDR1 as PRHDT and CDR2 as FYEKMQ (reference sequence). V shed 4 bases, J shed 4 bases, and the junction held 10 bases outside the gene matches. CDR3 DNA: TGTGCCAGCAGCTCCGGCGGGGAGGGCTTTTACGAGCAGTACTTC. This gives the protein CASSSGGEGFYEQYF.

With regard to this clone: The junction departs from germline at one end; a sequencing error may be responsible. The gene calls are TRBV28 and TRBJ1-4, with 7 positions matching TRBD1. This CDR3 is 12 amino acids long. The V gene's germline CDR1 is MDHEN and CDR2 SYDVKM. CDR3 sequence (DNA): TGTGCCAGCAGGACAGGGAGCGAAAAACTGCTTTTT. Its protein is CASRTGSEKLLF.

This clone was recorded a few times. J is TRBJ2-3 and V is TRBV24-1, with 8 positions matching TRBD2. V shed 5 bases, J shed 7 bases, and the junction held 25 bases outside the gene matches. Looked up from germline, CDR1 is KGHDR and CDR2 is SFDVKD. CDR3 length: 20 amino acids. The CDR3 bases are TGTGCCACCAGTGGTTCCAGGGGCCCATTGCTAGCGGGCTTCGAAAATACGCAGTATTTT. Translating it yields CATSGSRGPLLAGFENTQYF.

The V call is TRBV5-1, the J call TRBJ2-1; 8 bases match TRBD2. The V and J ends lost 4 bases and 9 bases, in that order; junction bases with no gene match: 3. Germline V lookup: CDR1 SGHRS, CDR2 YFSETQ. The CDR3 runs to 12 residues. CDR3 nucleotide sequence: TGCGCCAGCAGCCCGACTAGCGCTGAGCAGTTCTTC. It codes for CASSPTSAEQFF.

The chain is built from TRBV27 and TRBJ1-2, with 7 nucleotides matching TRBD1. V shed 6 bases and J 4 bases; nucleotides not matched to a gene: 2. The CDR3 has 12 residues. Per the germline V gene, CDR1 is MNHEY and CDR2 is SMNVEV (reference sequence). The CDR3 sequence: CASRTGFYGYTF. In DNA form, the CDR3 reads TGTGCCAGCAGGACAGGGTTCTATGGCTACACCTTC.

V and J are TRBV21-1 and TRBJ1-5; the table's D call TRBD1 went unverified against the DNA. TRBV21-1 constitutes a pseudogene. This CDR3 region has 20 residues. CDR3 amino acids: CASSKEASGRGICSNQPQHF. CDR3 nucleotides: TGTGCCAGCAGCAAAGAGGCCTCTGGCAGGGGGATATGTAGTAATCAGCCCCAGCATTTT.

The rearrangement joins TRBV14 to TRBJ1-5, with a tentative D call TRBD1 (5 bases). This CDR3 is 13 amino acids long. Germline CDR1 SGHDN, CDR2 FVKESK. Between the trimmed V and J ends, which lost 1 base and 9 bases, there was a span of 10 bases. The CDR3: CASSQVGGAPQHF. DNA of the CDR3: TGTGCCAGCAGCCAAGTGGGGGGAGCGCCCCAGCATTTT.

This rearrangement joins TRBV11-2 to TRBJ2-7; 8 bases match TRBD2. CDR1 is SGHAT and CDR2 is FQNNGV in the germline V gene. Trimming removed 4 bases from V and 4 bases from J; junction bases left unmatched: 9. This CDR3 region has 15 residues. CDR3 in amino acids: CASSSYTGLAYEQYF. As DNA, the CDR3 is TGTGCCAGCAGCTCCTACACCGGACTAGCTTACGAGCAGTACTTC.

This sequence joins TRBV4-2 and TRBJ1-3; D uncertain. Germline CDR1 is LGHNA and CDR2 is YNFKEQ. The CDR3 covers 14 residues. The ends were cut back, 0 bases at V and 4 bases at J, with 7 bases in the middle. DNA for the CDR3: TGTGCCAGCAGCCAAGAGCTTGCGGGAAACACCATATATTTT. Its protein is CASSQELAGNTIYF.

This clone was seen only a few times. The chain combines TRBV10-3 with TRBJ2-2; D not certain. Germline lookup yields CDR1 ENHRY and CDR2 SYGVKD. CDR3 length: 15 residues. Trimming stripped 4 bases from V and 1 base from J, with 10 bases between. The CDR3 loop reads CAISVANRNTGELFF. CDR3 sequence (DNA): TGTGCCATCAGTGTTGCCAATAGGAACACCGGGGAGCTGTTTTTT.

This chain joins TRBV12-3 or TRBV12-4 and TRBJ1-1, with no clear D. The CDR3 has 13 amino acids. V shed 4 bases and J shed 5 bases, with 11 bases lying between them. The CDR3 nucleotides are TGTGCCAGCAGTTCCAAGAGAGAGACTGAAGCTTTCTTT. This sequence encodes CASSSKRETEAFF.

The CDR3 DNA is TGTGCCAGCAGTGCTGAACAGGGGGCCTATGGCTACACCTTC. Its protein is CASSAEQGAYGYTF. V is TRBV6-4 and J is TRBJ1-2, with TRBD1 matching over 9 bases. V was pared by 4 bases and J by 4 bases, with 4 bases of the junction left unmatched. CDR3 size: 14 residues. Per germline, CDR1 MRHNA and CDR2 SNTAGT.

The V and J genes are TRBV12-3 or TRBV12-4 and TRBJ2-7; D is uncertain. Trimming stripped 9 bases from V and 2 bases from J, with 11 bases between. The CDR3 consists of 12 residues. In DNA form, the CDR3 reads TGTGCCAGTTCCCAGACAACCTACGAGCAGTACTTC. Translating gives CASSQTTYEQYF.

At least ten counts were recorded for this clone. Relative to the germline gene, one junction end is altered; a read error may explain this. The chain is built from TRBV7-9 and TRBJ1-4; unclear D gene. The CDR3 runs to 12 residues. Germline V gene data show CDR1 as SEHNR and CDR2 as FQNEAQ (reference sequence). The CDR3 bases are TGTGCCAGCAGCGAAAGTGGTGAAAAACTGCTTTTT. As protein: CASSESGEKLLF.

The gene calls are TRBV4-3 and TRBJ2-4; the D gene is possibly TRBD2 (5 bases). The CDR3 is 15 amino acids. Germline CDR1 and CDR2: LGHNA and YSLEER. V gave up 4 bases and J gave up 0 bases, with 10 bases separating them. The CDR3 bases are TGCGCCAGCAGCCCCAGCGGTTTAGCCAAAAACATTCAGTACTTC. Translation gives CASSPSGLAKNIQYF.

V and J are TRBV5-1 and TRBJ2-7, with 7 bases lining up with TRBD1. The J segment lost 1 base and the V segment lost 4 bases, leaving 5 bases of the junction unmatched. Germline values: CDR1 SGHRS, CDR2 YFSETQ. This CDR3 is 14 amino acids long. The CDR3, as DNA: TGCGCCAGCAGCATCCCGGGACAGTCCTACGAGCAGTACTTC. It codes for CASSIPGQSYEQYF.

The rearrangement uses TRBV27 and TRBJ1-1; TRBD1 aligns across 9 bases. The CDR3 spans 12 residues. Germline CDR1 and CDR2: MNHEY and SMNVEV (reference sequence). J was trimmed by 11 bases and V by 6 bases; bases with no gene match: 7. CDR3 coding DNA: TGTGCCAGCAGCCAAGGACAGGGGAAGGCTTTCTTT. Amino acids: CASSQGQGKAFF.

A remark on this clone: At one boundary the junction diverges from the germline segment, which might be a read error. The chain has TRBV25-1 and TRBJ1-1, with D perhaps TRBD1 (5 bases). Germline CDR1 and CDR2: MGHDK and SYGVNS. The CDR3 covers 13 residues. The CDR3 DNA follows: TGTGCCAGCGGGGGGGTAGGGTTAGCCACCTTGGGATTT. Encoded protein: CASGGVGLATLGF.

The chain uses TRBV20-1 and TRBJ2-7; 9 nucleotides agree with TRBD2. This CDR3 has 14 amino acids. The V segment lost 3 bases and the J segment 5 bases; nucleotides outside the gene matches: 8. CDR1 and CDR2 (germline): DFQATT, SNEGSKA (reference sequence). The CDR3 reads CSASRLAGWDEQYF. DNA of the CDR3: TGCAGTGCTAGTCGCCTAGCGGGATGGGACGAGCAGTACTTC.